The rows below give T cell receptor beta chains drawn from one sample of a study of OX40 agonist ivuxolimab in advanced cancers. Sequencing was performed with immunoSEQ multiplex PCR; in TCRdb, only in-frame clones are kept and a portion is missing. The sample contains more than 70,000 clones, about 90% of which appear only once. Specimen: CD4+ or CD8+ T cells sorted from blood, collected in a trial of the OX40 agonist ivuxolimab. These receptors all stem from an adult with an advanced solid tumor such as melanoma, head and neck, liver or kidney cancer. Both conserved end residues are part of each CDR3. The D gene is left open where the match is weak. Part of the rows lack a size; the others show once, few, many or a class for expanded clones.

j_call | clone_size | v_call | d_call | cdr3_aa | cdr3_nt
TRBJ1-5 | NA | TRBV18 | NA | CASSPQGINQPQHF | TGTGCCAGCTCACCACAGGGAATCAATCAGCCCCAGCATTTT
TRBJ1-4 | NA | TRBV5-1 | TRBD1 | CASSSLTGANEKLFF | TGCGCCAGCAGCTCCCTGACAGGGGCTAATGAAAAACTGTTTTTT
TRBJ1-2 | NA | TRBV9 | TRBD1 | CASSVAVGQGAGGYTF | TGTGCCAGCAGCGTAGCAGTCGGGCAGGGGGCTGGTGGCTACACCTTC
TRBJ2-5 | NA | TRBV5-1 | NA | CASSLGRATSETQYF | TGCGCCAGCAGCTTGGGCAGGGCCACATCGGAGACCCAGTACTTC
TRBJ2-7 | NA | TRBV5-6 | NA | CASSWGRGAYEQYF | TGTGCCAGCAGCTGGGGGCGAGGGGCCTACGAGCAGTACTTC
TRBJ2-5 | NA | TRBV19 | TRBD1 | CASSDPTGYQETQYF | TGTGCCAGTAGTGACCCGACAGGGTACCAAGAGACCCAGTACTTC
TRBJ2-7 | few | TRBV29-1 | TRBD1 | CSVERDRGTPQYF | TGCAGCGTTGAAAGGGACAGGGGGACACCGCAGTACTTC
TRBJ2-7 | NA | TRBV5-1 | NA | CASSLLPYEQYF | TGCGCCAGCAGCTTGCTCCCCTACGAGCAGTACTTC
TRBJ2-2 | NA | TRBV19 | TRBD1 | CASSINPTGLDTGELFF | TGTGCCAGTAGCATAAACCCGACAGGGCTGGACACCGGGGAGCTGTTTTTT
TRBJ2-1 | NA | TRBV5-1 | TRBD2 | CASTPLAGADNEQFF | TGCGCCAGCACCCCTTTAGCGGGAGCGGACAATGAGCAGTTCTTC
TRBJ1-1 | NA | TRBV28 | TRBD1 | CASSFLTGGRTEAFF | TGTGCCAGCAGTTTTCTTACAGGGGGAAGGACTGAAGCTTTCTTT
TRBJ2-1 | NA | TRBV29-1 | NA | CSVRHRDHYNEQFF | TGCAGCGTACGTCACCGGGACCACTACAATGAGCAGTTCTTC
TRBJ2-7 | few | TRBV10-3 | TRBD1 | CAIRGTGDEQYF | TGTGCCATCAGGGGGACAGGGGACGAGCAGTACTTC
TRBJ2-7 | NA | TRBV28 | NA | CAANSRYEQYF | TGTGCCGCCAATAGCCGTTACGAGCAGTACTTC
TRBJ2-2 | NA | TRBV5-6 | NA | CASSFPDSPFTGELFF | TGTGCCAGCAGCTTCCCAGACTCCCCTTTCACCGGGGAGCTGTTTTTT
TRBJ1-2 | NA | TRBV6-5 | TRBD1 | CASIGTADGYTF | TGTGCCAGCATCGGGACAGCCGATGGCTACACCTTC
TRBJ1-4 | NA | TRBV9 | TRBD1 | CASSPTGAPNEKLFF | TGTGCCAGCAGCCCCACAGGGGCGCCTAATGAAAAACTGTTTTTT
TRBJ2-5 | NA | TRBV5-1 | NA | CASNRRNGETQYF | TGCGCCAGCAACCGACGGAACGGTGAGACCCAGTACTTC
TRBJ1-2 | NA | TRBV5-4 | NA | CASSLMGPSYRYTF | TGTGCCAGCAGCTTGATGGGGCCTTCCTATCGCTACACCTTC
TRBJ2-1 | NA | TRBV4-2 | NA | CASSLRGLTYNEQFF | TGTGCCAGCAGCCTACGGGGTCTCACCTACAATGAGCAGTTCTTC
TRBJ1-2 | NA | TRBV4-1 | TRBD1 | CASSIRQGDYGYTF | TGCGCCAGCAGCATCCGACAGGGTGACTATGGCTACACCTTC
TRBJ2-5 | NA | TRBV28 | NA | CASSLGRDEETQYF | TGTGCCAGCAGCCTGGGCAGGGATGAAGAGACCCAGTACTTC
TRBJ2-2 | few | TRBV7-2 | NA | CASSLAARTANTGELFF | TGTGCCAGCAGCTTAGCGGCCAGGACGGCGAACACCGGGGAGCTGTTTTTT
TRBJ2-3 | NA | TRBV29-1 | TRBD1 | CSVDRDRVTDTQYF | TGCAGCGTTGACAGGGACAGGGTTACAGATACGCAGTATTTT
TRBJ2-7 | few | TRBV10-2 | TRBD2 | CASRPGTSALYEQYF | TGCGCCAGCAGACCTGGGACTAGCGCTCTCTACGAGCAGTACTTC
TRBJ2-7 | NA | TRBV6-5 | NA | CASSYSVLDGAYEQYF | TGTGCCAGCAGTTACTCGGTCTTGGACGGCGCCTACGAGCAGTACTTC
TRBJ2-6 | NA | TRBV18 | NA | CASSPEFSGANVLTF | TGTGCCAGCTCACCAGAGTTTTCTGGGGCCAACGTCCTGACTTTC
TRBJ2-1 | NA | TRBV7-9 | TRBD2 | CASSPPGLAGYNEQFF | TGTGCCAGCAGCCCACCGGGACTAGCAGGATACAATGAGCAGTTCTTC
TRBJ2-7 | NA | TRBV13 | TRBD1 | CASSLEDRGEQYF | TGTGCCAGCAGCTTAGAGGACAGGGGGGAGCAGTACTTC
TRBJ1-3 | NA | TRBV2 | NA | CASNTGSTNAGNTIYF | TGTGCCAGCAATACCGGTTCGACAAATGCTGGAAACACCATATATTTT
TRBJ2-2 | NA | TRBV2 | NA | CASSDWDSGTTGELFF | TGTGCCAGCAGCGACTGGGATAGTGGGACCACCGGGGAGCTGTTTTTT
TRBJ1-2 | NA | TRBV6-5 | TRBD1 | CASSPLGTGVIGYTF | TGTGCCAGCAGTCCCCTAGGGACAGGGGTAATTGGCTACACCTTC
TRBJ1-5 | NA | TRBV27 | NA | CASSLLGRDVKPQHF | TGTGCCAGCAGTTTACTCGGGCGGGACGTCAAACCCCAGCATTTT
TRBJ2-1 | NA | TRBV11-2 | TRBD2 | CASSSTSGGYNEQFF | TGTGCCAGCAGCTCTACTAGCGGGGGGTACAATGAGCAGTTCTTC
TRBJ2-7 | NA | TRBV7-9 | TRBD1 | CASSGGTGLNYEQYF | TGTGCCAGCAGCGGCGGGACAGGGCTGAACTACGAGCAGTACTTC
TRBJ2-2 | NA | TRBV4-1 | NA | CASSTLLGGNTGELFF | TGCGCCAGCAGCACCCTCTTAGGGGGAAACACCGGGGAGCTGTTTTTT
TRBJ2-3 | once | TRBV5-4 | NA | CASSLGFYRVTDTQYF | TGTGCCAGCAGCTTGGGGTTCTACAGGGTAACGGATACGCAGTATTTT
TRBJ1-3 | NA | TRBV7-8 | NA | CASSLQISSGNTIYF | TGTGCCAGCAGCTTACAAATAAGCTCTGGAAACACCATATATTTT
TRBJ1-5 | NA | TRBV6-1 | NA | CATTGGLNQPQHF | TGTGCCACCACTGGGGGCCTCAATCAGCCCCAGCATTTT
TRBJ2-2 | few | TRBV11-2 | TRBD1 | CASSLDRDRAGTGELFF | TGTGCCAGCAGCTTAGATCGGGACAGGGCAGGAACCGGGGAGCTGTTTTTT
TRBJ1-5 | NA | TRBV2 | NA | CASSERGLSNQPQHF | TGTGCCAGCAGTGAACGGGGGCTAAGCAATCAGCCCCAGCATTTT
TRBJ1-1 | NA | TRBV27 | NA | CASSYQVGNTEAFF | TGTGCCAGCAGTTACCAGGTAGGAAACACTGAAGCTTTCTTT
TRBJ1-2 | NA | TRBV4-1 | NA | CASSQDRGYGYTF | TGCGCCAGCAGCCAAGACAGGGGATATGGCTACACCTTC
TRBJ2-2 | once | TRBV7-9 | NA | CASSLDLIGELFF | TGTGCCAGCAGCTTAGATCTCATCGGGGAGCTGTTTTTT
TRBJ2-7 | NA | TRBV19 | NA | CASSGLGDEQYF | TGTGCCAGTAGTGGGTTGGGGGACGAGCAGTACTTC
TRBJ2-3 | NA | TRBV29-1 | NA | CSVGGFTDTQYF | TGCAGCGTTGGTGGGTTCACAGATACGCAGTATTTT